Each of the 30 T cell receptor beta chains below was sequenced from the same sample in a study of blood T cell repertoires in COVID-19. Sequencing was performed with immunoSEQ multiplex PCR; in TCRdb, only in-frame clones are kept and a portion is missing. Among about 220,000 clones, roughly 89% were seen once, and the ten largest hold 6.8%. The sample comprised PBMCs or T cells enriched from blood (not recorded which). The receptors stem from a woman aged 40 to 50 who had recovered from COVID-19.

This clone has a single count. The chain is built from TRBV21-1 and TRBJ2-1; the D call TRBD1 from the table was never checked on the DNA. TRBV21-1 is a known pseudogene. The CDR3 contains 17 residues. The CDR3 region is CASSKMAGQDPYNEQFF. The CDR3 nucleotides read TGTGCCAGCAGCAAGATGGCAGGGCAGGACCCATACAATGAGCAGTTCTTC.

The chain carries TRBV30 and TRBJ1-2; 7 nucleotides agree with TRBD1. CDR3 length: 13 amino acids. V trimming: 3 bases; J trimming: 6 bases; junction bases outside the gene matches: 7. The germline V gene has CDR1 GTSNPN and CDR2 SVGIG (reference sequence). CDR3 amino acids: CAWRRVGGNGYTF. DNA of the CDR3: TGTGCCTGGAGAAGAGTAGGGGGCAATGGCTACACCTTC.

The rearrangement links TRBV30 to TRBJ1-6; D call uncertain. This CDR3 comprises 12 residues. CDR1 is GTSNPN and CDR2 is SVGIG in the germline V gene (reference sequence). The CDR3 nucleotides read TGTGCTCTATACCTAGAGAATTCACCCCTCCACTTT. Protein sequence: CALYLENSPLHF.

This clone is a singleton in its sample. V gene TRBV4-3 combines with J gene TRBJ2-5, with unresolved D. Germline V gene lookup returns CDR1 LGHNA and CDR2 YSLEER. Trimming shortened V by 0 bases and J by 3 bases, and 8 bases separated the two germline ends. This CDR3 has 14 residues. The CDR3 DNA reads as TGCGCCAGCAGCCAAGATTACGGAGAAGAGACCCAGTACTTC. It encodes CASSQDYGEETQYF.

The chain links TRBV11-2 to TRBJ2-7, with a possible D match to TRBD2 (5 bases). Germline V gene sequence: CDR1 SGHAT, CDR2 FQNNGV. The CDR3 is 15 amino acids. Trimming shortened V by 1 base and J by 6 bases, and 16 bases separated the two germline ends. The CDR3 nucleotides are TGTGCCAGCAGCTTAGTTAACGGTGATGAGGGCGAGCAGTACTTC. Translation: CASSLVNGDEGEQYF.

V is TRBV27 and J is TRBJ2-3; TRBD2 matches at 9 bases. V lost 2 bases and J lost 2; bases outside the gene matches: 8. Germline values: CDR1 MNHEY, CDR2 SMNVEV (reference sequence). This CDR3 contains 17 residues. The CDR3 sequence: CASSLGLAGIFTDTQYF. For the CDR3, the DNA is TGTGCCAGCAGTTTAGGGCTAGCGGGGATCTTCACAGATACGCAGTATTTT.

The V gene is TRBV14, the J gene TRBJ2-3; D possibly corresponds to TRBD2 (6 bases). The V gene lost 4 bases and the J gene lost 6 bases, with 8 bases spanning the gap. Germline assignment: CDR1 SGHDN and CDR2 FVKESK. This CDR3 comprises 12 residues. The CDR3 reads CASSRGRDTQYF. The CDR3 DNA follows: TGTGCCAGCAGCCGGGGGAGGGATACGCAGTATTTT. Drawing the rest from reference TRBV14 and TRBJ2-3, the complete variable domain is EAGVTQFPSHSVIEKGQTVTLRCDPISGHDNLYWYRRVMGKEIKFLLHFVKESKQDESGMPNNRFLAERTGGTYSTLKVQPAELEDSGVYFCASSRGRDTQYFGPGTRLTVL.

The DNA for the CDR3 is TGCGCCAGCAGCTTGGCCGGGCTGGGGCTCGGAAACACCATATATTTT. It specifies CASSLAGLGLGNTIYF. The chain recombines TRBV5-1 with TRBJ1-3; a possible D gene is TRBD1 (5 bases). This CDR3 is 16 amino acids long. The V gene lost 0 bases and the J gene lost 4 bases, with 14 bases spanning the gap. CDR1 and CDR2 (germline): SGHRS, YFSETQ.

V usage is TRBV5-4 and J usage is TRBJ1-1, with 7 positions matching TRBD1. J lost 5 bases, V lost 2 bases, and 3 bases had no gene match. There are 13 residues in the CDR3. Looked up from germline, CDR1 is SGHNT and CDR2 is YYREEE (reference sequence). CDR3 protein: CASSFTGVTEAFF. Written as DNA, the CDR3 is TGTGCCAGCAGCTTCACAGGGGTAACTGAAGCTTTCTTT.

The V and J genes are TRBV18 and TRBJ1-1; D gene ambiguous. Trimming took 6 bases from V and 2 from J, leaving 13 bases between them. Germline-derived CDR1 and CDR2 are KGHSH and LQKENI. This CDR3 has 14 amino acids. CDR3 sequence (DNA): TGTGCCAGCTCCCTGGGAGGCATTAACACTGAAGCTTTCTTT. Protein sequence: CASSLGGINTEAFF.

The genes are TRBV29-1 and TRBJ1-1, with D tentatively TRBD1 (5 bases). V lost 4 bases, J lost 4 bases, and 10 bases lay in between. Germline V CDR1 and CDR2: SQVTM, ANQGSEA. CDR3 length equals 12 residues. CDR3 loop: CSVAGKATEAFF. CDR3 DNA: TGCAGCGTTGCAGGGAAGGCCACTGAAGCTTTCTTT.

The chain carries TRBV11-2 and TRBJ1-1; TRBD1 matches 7 bases. Germline CDR1 SGHAT, CDR2 FQNNGV. This CDR3 is built from 16 residues. V shed 1 base and J 6 bases; nucleotides not matched to a gene: 11. The CDR3 region has the DNA TGTGCCAGCAGCTTAGGACGGTACGGGCAGGGGGCTGAAGCTTTCTTT. This codes for CASSLGRYGQGAEAFF.

The CDR3 is CASSRTSGGFYNEQFF. As DNA, the CDR3 is TGTGCCAGCAGCCGGACTAGCGGAGGGTTCTACAATGAGCAGTTCTTC. The gene calls are TRBV7-2 and TRBJ2-1; 10 bases agree with TRBD2. The trim removed 5 bases at V and 3 bases at J, leaving 7 bases unmatched. The CDR3 is 16 residues long. Germline loops: CDR1 SGHTA, CDR2 FQGNSA.

The chain has TRBV28 and TRBJ2-7; 7 positions match TRBD2. CDR3 length: 15 residues. The J segment lost 0 bases and the V segment lost 8 bases, leaving 10 bases of the junction unmatched. Per germline, CDR1 MDHEN and CDR2 SYDVKM. The CDR3 here is CASFSGTDISYEQYF. DNA of the CDR3: TGTGCCAGCTTCAGCGGGACGGATATCTCCTACGAGCAGTACTTC.

This clone appeared a few times. V usage is TRBV27 and J usage is TRBJ1-3; D is ambiguous. CDR3 length equals 14 residues. V was clipped by 6 bases and J by 2 bases, with 11 bases between them. Germline-derived CDR1 and CDR2 are MNHEY and SMNVEV (reference sequence). DNA for the CDR3: TGTGCCAGCAGCCCTCGAGGAGCTGGAAACACCATATATTTT. It encodes CASSPRGAGNTIYF.

The V and J genes are TRBV20-1 and TRBJ1-1; D not certain. CDR1 and CDR2 (germline): DFQATT, SNEGSKA (reference sequence). This CDR3 is built from 15 residues. V lost 3 bases to trimming and J lost 4 bases, with 18 bases between them. CDR3: CSASRIGRVRTEAFF. In nucleotides, the CDR3 is TGCAGTGCTAGTAGGATAGGGAGGGTGCGCACTGAAGCTTTCTTT.

In regard to this clone: The junction differs from germline at one of its ends, possibly a read error. The CDR3, as DNA: TGTGCCAGCAGTGAACAGGGGGACTCTGTAAACACCATATATTTT. It specifies CASSEQGDSVNTIYF. This chain uses TRBV6-1 with TRBJ1-3, with 7 nucleotides matching TRBD1. Per the germline V gene, CDR1 is MNHNS and CDR2 is SASEGT. CDR3 length: 15 amino acids.

This clone came up once. The chain recombines TRBV5-6 with TRBJ1-5; D is ambiguous. The V end was cut by 1 base, the J end by 2 bases, with 7 bases between. CDR3 length: 14 amino acids. Looked up from germline, CDR1 is SGHDT and CDR2 is YYEEEE. The CDR3 loop reads CASSLMRGNQPQHF. In DNA, the CDR3 is TGTGCCAGCAGCTTGATGAGGGGCAATCAGCCCCAGCATTTT.

This sequence joins TRBV28 and TRBJ2-7, with 8 nucleotides matching TRBD2. V was pared by 2 bases and J by 4 bases, with 4 bases of the junction left unmatched. The CDR3 is made up of 14 amino acids. Germline V gene lookup returns CDR1 MDHEN and CDR2 SYDVKM. This CDR3 reads CASSLNGRGYEQYF. CDR3 nucleotides: TGTGCCAGCAGTTTAAACGGGAGGGGTTACGAGCAGTACTTC. The whole variable domain, filled in from reference TRBV28 and TRBJ2-7, reads DVKVTQSSRYLVKRTGEKVFLECVQDMDHENMFWYRQDPGLGLRLIYFSYDVKMKEKGDIPEGYSVSREKKERFSLILESASTNQTSMYLCASSLNGRGYEQYFGPGTRLTVT.

This chain connects TRBV6-2 or TRBV6-3 to TRBJ1-2, with 7 positions matching TRBD1. The CDR3 runs to 13 residues. V shed 5 bases and J 8 bases; nucleotides not matched to a gene: 8. Per the germline V gene, CDR1 is MNHEY and CDR2 is SVGEGT. The CDR3 reads CASSRDRVYGYTF. DNA for the CDR3: TGTGCCAGCAGTCGAGACAGGGTGTACGGCTACACCTTC.

The V and J genes are TRBV12-2 and TRBJ1-1; the table's D call of TRBD1 was not tested on the DNA. TRBV12-2 is a recognized pseudogene. This CDR3 region has 17 residues. This CDR3 is CASRLKGGRGRGAEAFF. CDR3 bases: TGTGCAAGTCGCTTAAAAGGCGGCAGGGGGCGCGGAGCTGAAGCTTTCTTT.

This chain connects TRBV10-1 to TRBJ2-3; 11 positions agree with TRBD2. There are 16 residues in the CDR3. CDR1 is WNHNN and CDR2 is SYGVQD in the germline V gene (reference sequence). V was pared by 2 bases and J by 4 bases, with 5 bases of the junction left unmatched. The CDR3 sequence: CASSEASGRISDTQYF. As DNA, the CDR3 is TGCGCCAGCAGTGAGGCTAGCGGGAGGATCTCAGATACGCAGTATTTT.

The rearrangement links TRBV7-2 to TRBJ1-1; D is unresolved. This CDR3 region has 14 residues. V gave up 8 bases and J gave up 0 bases, with 13 bases separating them. Looked up from germline, CDR1 is SGHTA and CDR2 is FQGNSA. CDR3 in DNA: TGTGCCAGCGCCCCCCCAGTAATGAACACTGAAGCTTTCTTT. Translation: CASAPPVMNTEAFF.

This sequence joins TRBV11-2 and TRBJ1-4; 7 nucleotides line up with TRBD1. V lost 5 bases to trimming and J lost 8 bases; unmatched junction nucleotides: 11. This CDR3 comprises 15 residues. CDR1 SGHAT and CDR2 FQNNGV come from the germline V gene. The CDR3 region has the DNA TGTGCCAGCAGCCCCCAGAGAGGGGGCGCCGAAAAACTGTTTTTT. It encodes CASSPQRGGAEKLFF.

The DNA of the CDR3 is TGTGCCAGCAGCCGTGGACAGGGGTACGTTAGCAATCAGCCCCAGCATTTT. Protein sequence: CASSRGQGYVSNQPQHF. The chain is built from TRBV6-2 or TRBV6-3 and TRBJ1-5, with 9 bases matching TRBD1. CDR1 is MNHEY, CDR2 SVGEGT, per germline. Germline trimming cut 6 bases from V and 0 bases from J; bases unmatched to any gene: 9. This CDR3 has 17 residues.

This clone has only one observation. This chain connects TRBV7-3 to TRBJ2-2; 9 bases fit TRBD2. V was pared by 5 bases and J by 2 bases, with 6 bases of the junction left unmatched. Germline CDR1 is SGHTA and CDR2 is FQGTGA. CDR3 size: 16 residues. The CDR3 protein is CASSPAGTSNTGELFF. The DNA of the CDR3 is TGTGCCAGCAGCCCCGCCGGGACTAGCAACACCGGGGAGCTGTTTTTT.

The rearrangement joins TRBV5-1 to TRBJ2-3, with D maybe TRBD2 (6 bases). CDR3 length: 15 residues. The V gene's germline CDR1 is SGHRS and CDR2 YFSETQ. V lost 5 bases and J 6 bases, leaving 19 bases between the germline ends. CDR3 residues: CASRVGTAQMDTQYF. DNA for the CDR3: TGCGCCAGCAGGGTCGGGACTGCACAGATGGATACGCAGTATTTT.

This chain uses TRBV6-4 with TRBJ2-1, with no clear D. Germline V CDR1 and CDR2: MRHNA, SNTAGT. Between the trimmed V and J ends, which lost 2 bases and 7 bases, there was a span of 12 bases. The length of the CDR3 is 14 residues. DNA for the CDR3: TGTGCCAGCAGTGACACCTGGGCATCTAATGAGCAGTTCTTC. Protein: CASSDTWASNEQFF.

The rearrangement uses TRBV30 and TRBJ1-2; no firm D call. V was cut by 2 bases and J by 2 bases, with 6 bases left in between. The CDR3 totals 12 residues. Germline CDR1 is GTSNPN and CDR2 is SVGIG (reference sequence). The CDR3 DNA sequence: TGTGCCTGGAGTAACGGGAACTATGGCTACACCTTC. Protein sequence: CAWSNGNYGYTF.

The chain has TRBV11-2 and TRBJ2-7; 7 positions match TRBD1. The CDR3 totals 14 residues. V dropped 5 bases and J dropped 0; count of bases not matched to a gene: 4. Per germline, CDR1 SGHAT and CDR2 FQNNGV. The CDR3 coding sequence is TGTGCCAGCAGCCCTAGACAGGGCTCCTACGAGCAGTACTTC. It is translated as CASSPRQGSYEQYF.